A selection of T cell receptor beta chains follows, all from one sample in a study of blood T cell repertoires in COVID-19. Clones were read by immunoSEQ multiplex PCR, and TCRdb kept only the in-frame ones, dropping some. The table shows approximately 190,000 clones, with around 82% occurring only once. The material sequenced was PBMCs or T cells enriched from blood (not recorded which). These receptors were collected from a woman aged 55-69 years with acute COVID-19. Each CDR3 is given with its conserved first and last residue. A D gene is named only where the DNA matches it firmly. Rows give clone size only sometimes, using once, few, many, or a class for an expanded clone.

J: TRBJ2-5; D: .; V: TRBV6-5; size: .; CDR3: CASSLLGVRETQYF; DNA: TGTGCCAGCAGTCTTTTGGGAGTGCGGGAGACCCAGTACTTC
J: TRBJ1-2; D: TRBD1; V: TRBV15; size: once; CDR3: CATSRDHGQGAGYGYTF; DNA: TGTGCCACCAGCAGAGATCACGGACAGGGGGCTGGCTATGGCTACACCTTC
J: TRBJ2-2; D: TRBD1; V: TRBV5-6; size: .; CDR3: CASSFLQGAPSGELFF; DNA: TGTGCCAGCAGCTTCCTACAGGGGGCCCCCTCCGGGGAGCTGTTTTTT
J: TRBJ1-3; D: .; V: TRBV5-4; size: .; CDR3: CASSLRGSGNTIYF; DNA: TGTGCCAGCAGCTTGAGAGGGAGTGGAAACACCATATATTTT
J: TRBJ1-3; D: .; V: TRBV7-9; size: .; CDR3: CASVRDSGNTIYF; DNA: TGTGCCAGCGTACGAGACTCTGGAAACACCATATATTTT
J: TRBJ2-1; D: TRBD1; V: TRBV19; size: once; CDR3: CASAGGQGIVNEQFF; DNA: TGTGCCAGCGCAGGGGGACAGGGGATTGTCAATGAGCAGTTCTTC
J: TRBJ1-6; D: .; V: TRBV3-1/TRBV3-2; size: many; CDR3: CASSPRQSYNSPLHF; DNA: TGTGCCAGCAGCCCGCGACAGAGTTATAATTCACCCCTCCACTTT
J: TRBJ2-3; D: .; V: TRBV20-1; size: .; CDR3: CSASNFWEHRTDTQYF; DNA: TGCAGTGCTAGTAATTTCTGGGAGCACCGCACAGATACGCAGTATTTT
J: TRBJ1-6; D: .; V: TRBV4-3; size: .; CDR3: CASSQTLSSYNSPLHF; DNA: TGCGCCAGCAGCCAGACACTGAGCTCCTATAATTCACCCCTCCACTTT
J: TRBJ1-2; D: .; V: TRBV30; size: .; CDR3: CAWRPDSAGYTF; DNA: TGTGCCTGGAGACCCGACAGTGCCGGCTACACCTTC
J: TRBJ1-5; D: TRBD1; V: TRBV6-1; size: .; CDR3: CASSDPGGTQPQHF; DNA: TGTGCCAGCAGTGACCCAGGGGGTACCCAGCCCCAGCATTTT
J: TRBJ1-1; D: TRBD1; V: TRBV27; size: .; CDR3: CASSFTHRGNTEAFF; DNA: TGTGCCAGCAGTTTCACCCACAGGGGGAACACTGAAGCTTTCTTT
J: TRBJ1-1; D: .; V: TRBV11-3; size: .; CDR3: CASSSLPNTEAFF; DNA: TGTGCCAGCAGCTCCCTTCCGAACACTGAAGCTTTCTTT
J: TRBJ1-3; D: .; V: TRBV19; size: .; CDR3: CASSPDQASGNTIYF; DNA: TGTGCCAGTAGTCCCGACCAGGCCTCTGGAAACACCATATATTTT
J: TRBJ1-2; D: .; V: TRBV28; size: .; CDR3: CASSLPAANYGYTF; DNA: TGTGCCAGCAGTCTCCCCGCAGCTAACTATGGCTACACCTTC
J: TRBJ2-2; D: .; V: TRBV2; size: many; CDR3: CASSGGGLSNTGELFF; DNA: TGTGCCAGCAGTGGAGGAGGGCTTTCCAACACCGGGGAGCTGTTTTTT
J: TRBJ1-3; D: .; V: TRBV5-6; size: .; CDR3: CASSSGSSRSGNTIYF; DNA: TGTGCCAGCAGCTCGGGGTCCTCACGCTCTGGAAACACCATATATTTT
J: TRBJ1-1; D: .; V: TRBV5-1; size: .; CDR3: CASSLGGSRGNTEAFF; DNA: TGCGCCAGCAGCTTGGGAGGGAGCAGGGGGAACACTGAAGCTTTCTTT
J: TRBJ2-2; D: .; V: TRBV19; size: .; CDR3: CASKGVPNTGELFF; DNA: TGTGCCAGTAAGGGAGTTCCGAACACCGGGGAGCTGTTTTTT
J: TRBJ2-2; D: TRBD1; V: TRBV9; size: .; CDR3: CASSLRPGGTGRTGELFF; DNA: TGTGCCAGCAGCCTCCGCCCTGGTGGGACAGGGCGGACCGGGGAGCTGTTTTTT
J: TRBJ2-1; D: TRBD2; V: TRBV6-5; size: .; CDR3: CASRGGGGTTNEQFF; DNA: TGTGCCAGCCGGGGAGGCGGGGGGACGACAAATGAGCAGTTCTTC
J: TRBJ1-3; D: TRBD1; V: TRBV29-1; size: .; CDR3: CSVESTGVGNTIYF; DNA: TGCAGCGTTGAATCGACAGGGGTAGGAAACACCATATATTTT
J: TRBJ1-2; D: TRBD1; V: TRBV5-8; size: .; CDR3: CASSPGQAFYGYTF; DNA: TGTGCCAGCAGCCCTGGACAGGCCTTCTATGGCTACACCTTC
J: TRBJ1-2; D: .; V: TRBV27; size: .; CDR3: CASSFRTAANYGYTF; DNA: TGTGCCAGCAGTTTCCGGACAGCAGCTAACTATGGCTACACCTTC
J: TRBJ2-3; D: TRBD2; V: TRBV5-1; size: .; CDR3: CASSLGLREADTQYF; DNA: TGCGCCAGCAGCTTGGGACTCCGGGAGGCAGATACGCAGTATTTT
J: TRBJ2-3; D: TRBD1; V: TRBV5-4; size: .; CDR3: CASSLAPRGQGDTQYF; DNA: TGTGCCAGCAGCTTGGCCCCCAGGGGGCAGGGAGATACGCAGTATTTT
J: TRBJ2-1; D: TRBD2; V: TRBV10-3; size: few; CDR3: CAISESLASGRAYNEQFF; DNA: TGTGCCATCAGTGAGTCTTTAGCTAGCGGGAGGGCATACAATGAGCAGTTCTTC
J: TRBJ2-3; D: .; V: TRBV6-2/TRBV6-3; size: .; CDR3: CASSSLAATDTQYF; DNA: TGTGCCAGCAGTTCCTTAGCGGCCACAGATACGCAGTATTTT
J: TRBJ2-3; D: .; V: TRBV3-1/TRBV3-2; size: .; CDR3: CASSQGASRTDTQYF; DNA: TGTGCCAGCAGCCAAGGAGCGTCCCGCACAGATACGCAGTATTTT
J: TRBJ1-5; D: .; V: TRBV7-9; size: .; CDR3: CASSFVTRLGRGDQPQHF; DNA: TGTGCCAGCAGCTTCGTGACACGTCTGGGTAGGGGCGATCAGCCCCAGCATTTT
J: TRBJ2-4; D: TRBD1; V: TRBV5-1; size: once; CDR3: CASSSTGQGADIQYF; DNA: TGCGCCAGCAGCTCTACGGGACAGGGGGCAGACATTCAGTACTTC
J: TRBJ1-2; D: TRBD1; V: TRBV28; size: .; CDR3: CASSWGQNYGYTF; DNA: TGTGCCAGCAGTTGGGGACAGAACTATGGCTACACCTTC
J: TRBJ1-2; D: TRBD1; V: TRBV27; size: .; CDR3: CASGAPQGNYGYTF; DNA: TGTGCCAGCGGGGCACCACAGGGGAACTATGGCTACACCTTC
J: TRBJ2-7; D: .; V: TRBV5-6; size: .; CDR3: CASSLAFFGSYEQYF; DNA: TGTGCCAGCAGCTTGGCTTTTTTCGGGTCCTACGAGCAGTACTTC
J: TRBJ2-1; D: TRBD1; V: TRBV7-2; size: .; CDR3: CASSLAGTGTYNEQFF; DNA: TGTGCCAGCAGCTTAGCGGGGACAGGGACCTACAATGAGCAGTTCTTC
J: TRBJ2-5; D: .; V: TRBV12-5; size: many; CDR3: CASGLGKDRYQETQYF; DNA: TGTGCTAGTGGTTTGGGGAAGGACAGATACCAAGAGACCCAGTACTTC
J: TRBJ2-1; D: TRBD2; V: TRBV5-1; size: .; CDR3: CASSSTGTSGGEQFF; DNA: TGCGCCAGCAGCTCAACCGGGACTAGCGGGGGGGAGCAGTTCTTC
J: TRBJ2-1; D: .; V: TRBV21-1; size: once; CDR3: CASDSGPLVNEQFF; DNA: TGTGCCTCCGATAGCGGGCCCTTAGTCAATGAGCAGTTCTTC
J: TRBJ1-5; D: .; V: TRBV7-8; size: once; CDR3: CASSLGGGRINQPQHF; DNA: TGTGCCAGCAGCTTAGGTGGGGGCAGGATAAATCAGCCCCAGCATTTT
J: TRBJ1-2; D: TRBD1; V: TRBV4-2; size: .; CDR3: CASRSIDRGKEYGYTF; DNA: TGTGCCAGCAGGAGCATCGACAGGGGTAAAGAGTATGGCTACACCTTC
J: TRBJ2-7; D: .; V: TRBV3-1/TRBV3-2; size: .; CDR3: CASSQDPWAGETYEQYF; DNA: TGTGCCAGCAGCCAAGATCCTTGGGCAGGGGAGACCTACGAGCAGTACTTC
J: TRBJ1-4; D: TRBD1; V: TRBV29-1; size: .; CDR3: CSVAWTGDEHEKLFF; DNA: TGCAGCGTGGCCTGGACAGGGGACGAACATGAAAAACTGTTTTTT
J: TRBJ1-1; D: TRBD1; V: TRBV30; size: .; CDR3: CAWSVEGGVTEAFF; DNA: TGTGCCTGGAGTGTAGAAGGGGGCGTCACTGAAGCTTTCTTT
J: TRBJ1-2; D: .; V: TRBV18; size: few; CDR3: CASSPPWRTNYGYTF; DNA: TGTGCCAGCTCACCACCGTGGCGGACTAACTATGGCTACACCTTC